This entry concerns a single T cell receptor beta chain. The data were obtained in a study of neoadjuvant nivolumab and ipilimumab in lung cancer. This table comes from immunoSEQ multiplex PCR, and its TCRdb copy is limited to in-frame clones, with some not included. The sample includes around 7,500 clones, 65% to 85% of them seen just once. Germline V CDR1 and CDR2: MNHNS, SASEGT. This CDR3 comprises 14 residues. Trimming took off 6 bases at V and 3 bases at J, with 14 bases between the two ends. The sample here was tumor tissue, taken after neoadjuvant nivolumab, alone or with ipilimumab, at or shortly before surgery. The TCR comes from an adult with non-small cell lung cancer. The chain has TRBV6-1 and TRBJ1-2; D unclear. The CDR3 is CASSPVEGDYGYTF. The CDR3 nucleotides are TGTGCCAGCAGCCCCGTGGAGGGCGACTATGGCTACACCTTC.